These T cell receptor beta chains were read from a single sample in a study of shared clonotypes between healthy human individuals. Produced via immunoSEQ multiplex PCR; TCRdb's table is partial and in-frame only. The top ten hold 0.05% to 0.07% of the sample, which has around 550,000 clones, 96% seen once. Source material: naive CD4+ T cells sorted from blood. Receptor source: a woman in her twenties or thirties in good health. CDR3s include the opening cysteine and the closing phenylalanine or tryptophan. D genes are given only for firm matches. Not all rows give a size; the values are once, few, many and, for expanded clones, a class.

TGCAGCGTTGAGGGACACTATGAAGCTTTCTTT,CSVEGHYEAFF,once,TRBV29-1,TRBJ1-1,.
TGTGCCAGCAGTGAATATCCTAGCGGGAGGGCTAATACGCAGTATTTT,CASSEYPSGRANTQYF,.,TRBV6-1,TRBJ2-3,TRBD2
TGTGCCAGCAGTGCTCGGACGGGGCCAAGGAACGAGCAGTACTTC,CASSARTGPRNEQYF,.,TRBV6-1,TRBJ2-7,.
TGTGCCAGCAGCGCGGACACCGGGGAGCTGTTTTTT,CASSADTGELFF,.,TRBV6-1,TRBJ2-2,.
TGTGCCAGCAGTTTACAGGTTGGGGGAGAGGGGTACTTC,CASSLQVGGEGYF,.,TRBV27,TRBJ2-5,.
TGTGCCAGCAGCTTAACTAGCGGGACCCCCACAGATACGCAGTATTTT,CASSLTSGTPTDTQYF,.,TRBV7-9,TRBJ2-3,TRBD2
TGTGCCAGCAGCTTGGATCCGGGACAAAAAAATTCACCCCTCCACTTT,CASSLDPGQKNSPLHF,.,TRBV5-4,TRBJ1-6,.
TGTGCCAGCAGCTTTCAACGCTCTAGCGGGAACAATGAGCAGTACTTC,CASSFQRSSGNNEQYF,.,TRBV5-4,TRBJ2-7,TRBD2
TGTGCCAGCTCACCAAGGACAGGGAGCGGCGAGCAGTACTTC,CASSPRTGSGEQYF,.,TRBV18,TRBJ2-7,TRBD1
TGTGCCAGCAGTGACGCCGTGAGGAGCGGGAGTGGGGAGCTGTTTTTT,CASSDAVRSGSGELFF,.,TRBV28,TRBJ2-2,TRBD2
TGTGCCAGTAGCCGGACTAGCGGGGGCCAAGAGACCCAGTACTTC,CASSRTSGGQETQYF,.,TRBV19,TRBJ2-5,TRBD2
TGTGCCAGCAGTTACAGTGCGGAGGCAGGTACGCAGTATTTT,CASSYSAEAGTQYF,.,TRBV6-5,TRBJ2-3,.
TGTGCCAGCGGGCGGGAGGTTATGAACGAGCAGTACTTC,CASGREVMNEQYF,.,TRBV6-6,TRBJ2-7,TRBD2
TGCGCCAGCAGCTTGGAGGCGGGAGTTAGGGGCGAGCAGTACTTC,CASSLEAGVRGEQYF,.,TRBV5-1,TRBJ2-7,TRBD2
TGTGCCAGTAGTAGGACTGATAGCAATCAGCCCCAGCATTTT,CASSRTDSNQPQHF,once,TRBV19,TRBJ1-5,.
TGTGCCAGCTCACCACGTGGGCTAGCGGGAGGAGGTGAGCAGTTCTTC,CASSPRGLAGGGEQFF,.,TRBV18,TRBJ2-1,TRBD2
TGTGCCAGCAGTTTAAGGAGGCAGGGAGCGAACTATGGCTACACCTTC,CASSLRRQGANYGYTF,.,TRBV27,TRBJ1-2,.
TGTGCCAGCAGTTACTCGCGGGACTCCTGGGGGGAGCAGTACTTC,CASSYSRDSWGEQYF,.,TRBV6-5,TRBJ2-7,.
TGCAGCGTTTGGGGCCTCCACTACGAGCAGTACTTC,CSVWGLHYEQYF,.,TRBV29-1,TRBJ2-7,.
TGTGCCAGCAGACTAGGGGCAGGGGTATCCTACGAGCAGTACTTC,CASRLGAGVSYEQYF,once,TRBV28,TRBJ2-7,.
TGCGCCAGCAGGTCGGCAGCCATAGGGGGGGAGCAGTACTTC,CASRSAAIGGEQYF,few,TRBV5-1,TRBJ2-7,.
TGTGCCAGCAGCTTGGGGCAATCCGCGGTTTTGTACTTC,CASSLGQSAVLYF,.,TRBV7-9,TRBJ2-4,.
TGTGCCAGCTCACGGGAATCAACTAATGAAAAACTGTTTTTT,CASSRESTNEKLFF,.,TRBV18,TRBJ1-4,.
TGCGCCAGCAGCTTGGAGAGCGGGAGTGGGACCGGGGAGCTGTTTTTT,CASSLESGSGTGELFF,.,TRBV5-1,TRBJ2-2,TRBD2
TGTGCCAGCAGCCTCGACAGGGGATCCTACAATGAGCAGTTCTTC,CASSLDRGSYNEQFF,.,TRBV5-4,TRBJ2-1,TRBD1
TGTGCCAGCTCACCGGATTCTGTAGGACAGGGAGCTGAAGCTTTCTTT,CASSPDSVGQGAEAFF,.,TRBV18,TRBJ1-1,TRBD1
TGTGCCAGCAGCCAAGAAGTAAGTGGCAGTCAGCCCCAGCATTTT,CASSQEVSGSQPQHF,.,TRBV4-2,TRBJ1-5,.
TGTGCCAGCAGTGAAATAGGACGGAGCACAGATACGCAGTATTTT,CASSEIGRSTDTQYF,.,TRBV6-1,TRBJ2-3,.
TGTGCCATCCGTCAGGACCAAGCCTACGAGCAGTACTTC,CAIRQDQAYEQYF,once,TRBV10-3,TRBJ2-7,.
TGTGCCAGCAGTTACTCGTACACGGGGGAACTGTTTTTT,CASSYSYTGELFF,.,TRBV6-6,TRBJ1-4,.
TGCAGCGTGCTAACAACCGAAGCTTTCTTT,CSVLTTEAFF,.,TRBV29-1,TRBJ1-1,.
TGTGCCAGCAGCTTAGCACCGGGACAGGGCGAGCAGTTCTTC,CASSLAPGQGEQFF,.,TRBV7-9,TRBJ2-1,TRBD1
TGTGCCAGCAGTTCGACCAACAGGGGGCGATTTAGCTACGAGCAGTACTTC,CASSSTNRGRFSYEQYF,.,TRBV27,TRBJ2-7,TRBD1
TGCAGTGCAGGGGGTACCACTGAAGCTTTCTTT,CSAGGTTEAFF,.,TRBV20-1,TRBJ1-1,.
TGTGCCAGCAGCCTCGACAGGGTGGCTGGGGCCAACGTCCTGACTTTC,CASSLDRVAGANVLTF,.,TRBV4-2,TRBJ2-6,TRBD1
TGCAGCGGAGCCTTCATGAACACTGAAGCTTTCTTT,CSGAFMNTEAFF,few,TRBV29-1,TRBJ1-1,.
TGTGCCAGCAGGCCTCAAATGAACACTGAAGCTTTCTTT,CASRPQMNTEAFF,.,TRBV28,TRBJ1-1,.
TGTGCCAGCAGCGAACAGGCTACCCAGGGCACTGAAGCTTTCTTT,CASSEQATQGTEAFF,.,TRBV9,TRBJ1-1,.
TGTGCCAGTAGCCTCCTGGCGGGGGGCTCTGGGGCCAACGTCCTGACCTTC,CASSLLAGGSGANVLTF,.,TRBV19,TRBJ2-6,TRBD2
TGTGCCAGCAGCTTACCCTACACCACTTACTACGAGCAGTACTTC,CASSLPYTTYYEQYF,once,TRBV11-3,TRBJ2-7,.
TGTGCCAGCAGCTTATCCGGAGTATACAATGAGCAGTTCTTC,CASSLSGVYNEQFF,.,TRBV11-2,TRBJ2-1,.
TGTGCCAGCAGTTCGGCGGGCGGGGGTAATCAGCCCCAGCATTTT,CASSSAGGGNQPQHF,.,TRBV28,TRBJ1-5,.
TGCGCCAGCAGCCAAGACGAAGGGGGAGTCGGTGCAACTAATGAAAAACTGTTTTTT,CASSQDEGGVGATNEKLFF,.,TRBV4-1,TRBJ1-4,.
TGCGCCAGCGGGCAGGTCGACGGGAACAATGAGCAGTTCTTC,CASGQVDGNNEQFF,.,TRBV5-1,TRBJ2-1,.
TGTGCCAGCAGAATGGGACTGACTTCCTACAATGAGCAGTTCTTC,CASRMGLTSYNEQFF,.,TRBV6-1,TRBJ2-1,.
TGTGCCAGCAGTATCATACAGGGGGCGGGTGAGCAGTACTTC,CASSIIQGAGEQYF,.,TRBV28,TRBJ2-5,TRBD1
TGTGCCAGCAGCTTGGCACGGGCTAGCGGTCGAATCACTAGCACAGATACGCAGTATTTT,CASSLARASGRITSTDTQYF,.,TRBV7-8,TRBJ2-3,TRBD2
TGTGCCAGCAGCAAAGCTTGGTATCCTGCGGGAGGGCCATACAATGAGCAGTTCTTC,CASSKAWYPAGGPYNEQFF,.,TRBV21-1,TRBJ2-1,.
TGTGCCTGGAGTCTGGCGGGGACTAGCGGGAGGGCCCGGGAGACCCAGTACTTC,CAWSLAGTSGRARETQYF,once,TRBV30,TRBJ2-5,TRBD2
TGTGCCAGCAGCTTCCGAGCAGGGAGCAATGAGCAGTTCTTC,CASSFRAGSNEQFF,.,TRBV7-2,TRBJ2-1,.
TGTGCCCGACGGACCTACGAGCAGTACTTC,CARRTYEQYF,.,TRBV7-3,TRBJ2-7,.
TGTGCCAGCAGGCTCGGGGAGGGGGAGACCCAGTACTTC,CASRLGEGETQYF,.,TRBV2,TRBJ2-5,TRBD2
TGTGCCAGCGCATACAGGATAGGATACGAGCAGTACTTC,CASAYRIGYEQYF,.,TRBV5-6,TRBJ2-7,.
TGTGCCAGCTCACACGGGATTAGCAATCAGCCCCAGCATTTT,CASSHGISNQPQHF,.,TRBV18,TRBJ1-5,.
TGTGCCAGCCGACAGTTGAACACTGAAGCTTTCTTT,CASRQLNTEAFF,.,TRBV6-5,TRBJ1-1,.
TGCGCCAGCAGCCAAGTCGAGATCCCTAGCGGGATCACAGATACGCAGTATTTT,CASSQVEIPSGITDTQYF,once,TRBV4-1,TRBJ2-3,TRBD2
TGTGCCAGCAGCCAAGCCGGGGGGCCGATGGGGAATGAGCAGTTCTTC,CASSQAGGPMGNEQFF,.,TRBV4-2,TRBJ2-1,.
TGTGCCACCAGCAGTTTACAGGGGGCGGGCAATCAGCCCCAGCATTTT,CATSSLQGAGNQPQHF,.,TRBV15,TRBJ1-5,TRBD1
TGTGCCAGCAGAGTCGCTCAGGGCAATCAGCCCCAGCATTTT,CASRVAQGNQPQHF,.,TRBV5-4,TRBJ1-5,.
TGTGCCAGCAGCTGGACGACTAGCGGAGGGTCTGGGGCCAACGTCCTGACTTTC,CASSWTTSGGSGANVLTF,.,TRBV5-5,TRBJ2-6,TRBD2